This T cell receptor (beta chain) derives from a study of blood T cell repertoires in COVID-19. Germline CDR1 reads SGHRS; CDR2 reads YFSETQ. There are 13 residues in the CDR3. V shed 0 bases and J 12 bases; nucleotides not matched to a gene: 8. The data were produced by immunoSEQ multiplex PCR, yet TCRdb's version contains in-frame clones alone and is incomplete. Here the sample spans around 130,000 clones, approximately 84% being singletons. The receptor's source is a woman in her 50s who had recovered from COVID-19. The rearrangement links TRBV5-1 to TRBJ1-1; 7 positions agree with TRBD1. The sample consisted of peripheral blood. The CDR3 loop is CASSLGQGLMSFF. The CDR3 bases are TGCGCCAGCAGCTTGGGACAGGGCTTGATGTCTTTCTTT.